Below, 23 T cell receptor beta chains from the same sample are listed, as sequenced in a study of T cell responses to AZD1222 COVID-19 vaccine. Sequencing was performed with immunoSEQ multiplex PCR; in TCRdb, only in-frame clones are kept and a portion is missing. The sample includes roughly 140,000 clones, about 89% of them seen just once. The source material was peripheral blood, sampled on day 0 of MenACWY control vaccination. Source of these receptors: an adult in good health.

The gene calls are TRBV19 and TRBJ1-2, with D perhaps TRBD1 (5 bases). Germline V CDR1 and CDR2: LNHDA, SQIVND (reference sequence). The CDR3 is made up of 13 amino acids. Trimming took off 3 bases at V and 6 bases at J, with 11 bases between the two ends. The CDR3 protein is CASSIPRADGYTF. The CDR3 coding sequence is TGTGCCAGTAGTATCCCCAGGGCCGATGGCTACACCTTC.

The chain employs TRBV15 and TRBJ2-1; D might be TRBD2 (6 bases). V lost 3 bases, J lost 3 bases, and 15 bases lay in between. Germline V gene sequence: CDR1 LNHNV, CDR2 YYDKDF (reference sequence). The CDR3 length is 16 residues. For the CDR3, the DNA is TGTGCCACCAGCAGGGAGGGGCAGGGAATCTACAATGAGCAGTTCTTC. Its protein product is CATSREGQGIYNEQFF.

The V call is TRBV7-9, the J call TRBJ1-6; D gene uncertain. The length of the CDR3 is 14 residues. The V end lost 5 bases, the J end lost 9 bases, and 14 bases lay between the germline ends. In germline, CDR1 is SEHNR, CDR2 FQNEAQ (reference sequence). CDR3 nucleotides: TGTGCCAGCAGCCACGAGGCCTGGGGTTCACCCCTCCACTTT. Translating it yields CASSHEAWGSPLHF.

The V call is TRBV19, the J call TRBJ1-2; D is unresolved. This CDR3 has 15 amino acids. V was clipped by 4 bases and J by 6 bases, with 18 bases between them. Germline V lookup: CDR1 LNHDA, CDR2 SQIVND (reference sequence). Here the CDR3 reads CASSTSIGRHDGYTF. For the CDR3, the DNA is TGTGCCAGTAGTACCTCGATAGGGAGGCATGATGGCTACACCTTC.

The chain employs TRBV19 and TRBJ2-6, with D possibly being TRBD1 (6 bases). CDR3 size: 19 residues. The germline V gene encodes CDR1 LNHDA and CDR2 SQIVND (reference sequence). V lost 1 base, J lost 0 bases, and 16 bases lay in between. DNA of the CDR3: TGTGCCAGTAGTATAGGTTGGGCAGGGGCGTACTCTGGGGCCAACGTCCTGACTTTC. Its protein is CASSIGWAGAYSGANVLTF.

V usage is TRBV5-1 and J usage is TRBJ2-7, with D perhaps TRBD2 (6 bases). Trimming left V 0 bases short and J 5 bases short, with 18 bases between. Germline V gene lookup returns CDR1 SGHRS and CDR2 YFSETQ. The CDR3 length is 16 residues. CDR3 coding DNA: TGCGCCAGCAGCTTGGGGGGCGGAAGCGGGTCCCACGAGCAGTACTTC. Translated: CASSLGGGSGSHEQYF.

This clone was seen only once. This chain joins TRBV4-1 and TRBJ2-7; D gene uncertain. The ends were cut back, 4 bases at V and 0 bases at J, with 13 bases in the middle. The CDR3 is 15 residues long. From germline, CDR1 is MGHRA and CDR2 YSYEKL. The CDR3 sequence is CASSPLHSFSYEQYF. The CDR3 DNA is TGCGCCAGCAGCCCTCTTCACAGCTTCTCCTACGAGCAGTACTTC.

This chain links TRBV3-1 (or the pseudogene TRBV3-2) with TRBJ1-2; D gene unclear. The CDR3 consists of 15 residues. V lost 5 bases and J lost 1, with 14 bases in between. Germline CDR1 and CDR2: LGHDT and YNNKEL (reference sequence). CDR3 protein: CASSVHPAYNYGYTF. CDR3 coding DNA: TGTGCCAGCAGCGTGCACCCCGCTTATAACTATGGCTACACCTTC.

This chain joins TRBV7-2 and TRBJ1-2; 8 bases fit TRBD1. This CDR3 region has 15 residues. CDR1 and CDR2 (germline): SGHTA, FQGNSA. The V and J ends lost 5 bases and 0 bases, in that order; junction bases with no gene match: 5. The chain's CDR3 is CASSTGQGSNYGYTF. DNA of the CDR3: TGTGCCAGCAGCACCGGACAGGGATCTAACTATGGCTACACCTTC. The complete variable domain, with remaining parts taken from reference TRBV7-2 and TRBJ1-2, reads GAGVSQSPSNKVTEKGKDVELRCDPISGHTALYWYRQSLGQGLEFLIYFQGNSAPDKSGLPSDRFSAERTGGSVSTLTIQRTQQEDSAVYLCASSTGQGSNYGYTFGSGTRLTVV.

This rearrangement joins TRBV3-1 (or the pseudogene TRBV3-2) to TRBJ1-5, with no clear D. The germline V and J ends were trimmed by 0 bases and 7 bases, with 7 bases remaining between them. Germline V CDR1 and CDR2: LGHDT, YNNKEL (reference sequence). The CDR3 spans 13 residues. The CDR3 DNA is TGTGCCAGCAGCCAAGAAGCGGGCCAGCCCCAGCATTTT. This codes for CASSQEAGQPQHF.

This clone has just one count. In DNA, the CDR3 is TGTGCCATCAGCGGGGGACAGCAAGAGACCCAGTACTTC. Its protein product is CAISGGQQETQYF. The chain links TRBV10-3 to TRBJ2-5; D is perhaps TRBD1 (7 bases). CDR3 size: 13 residues. CDR1 and CDR2 (germline): ENHRY, SYGVKD. V lost 6 bases to trimming and J lost 2 bases, with 10 bases between them.

The chain links TRBV28 to TRBJ1-1, with 8 bases aligning to TRBD1. After removal of 2 bases from V and 6 bases from J, the junction contained 5 bases not matched to a gene. The CDR3 loop spans 14 amino acids. Germline V gives CDR1 MDHEN, CDR2 SYDVKM. This CDR3 is CASSLANRGSEAFF. CDR3 nucleotide sequence: TGTGCCAGCAGTTTAGCTAACAGGGGGTCTGAAGCTTTCTTT.

The J gene is TRBJ2-1, the V gene TRBV9; TRBD2 matches 9 bases. The CDR3 consists of 14 residues. Germline V CDR1 and CDR2: SGDLS, YYNGEE. The V segment lost 6 bases and the J segment 9 bases; nucleotides outside the gene matches: 10. In DNA form, the CDR3 reads TGTGCCAGCACTATAGGACTAGCGAAAGGTGAGCAGTTCTTC. Translated: CASTIGLAKGEQFF. The variable domain in full, completed from reference TRBV9 and TRBJ2-1, reads DSGVTQTPKHLITATGQRVTLRCSPRSGDLSVYWYQQSLDQGLQFLIQYYNGEERAKGNILERFSAQQFPDLHSELNLSSLELGDSALYFCASTIGLAKGEQFFGPGTRLTVL.

The CDR3 is CASSLILRGQETQYF. The CDR3 nucleotides read TGCGCCAGCAGCTTGATCTTAAGAGGGCAAGAGACCCAGTACTTC. The chain employs TRBV5-1 and TRBJ2-5; D is possibly TRBD2 (5 bases). Germline CDR1 reads SGHRS; CDR2 reads YFSETQ. CDR3 length: 15 amino acids. V lost 1 base, J lost 2 bases, and 12 bases lay in between.

The rearrangement links TRBV7-9 to TRBJ1-3; D is undetermined. This CDR3 spans 16 amino acids. Germline values: CDR1 SEHNR, CDR2 FQNEAQ (reference sequence). V shed 0 bases and J shed 4 bases, with 13 bases lying between them. The CDR3 reads CASSLASVPRGNTIYF. DNA for the CDR3: TGTGCCAGCAGCTTAGCTTCCGTTCCTCGCGGAAACACCATATATTTT.

The CDR3 spells CSVENLVSPVGYTF. The CDR3 bases are TGCAGCGTTGAAAACCTTGTGTCCCCAGTTGGCTACACCTTC. This chain uses TRBV29-1 with TRBJ1-2; no definite D call. The V gene's germline CDR1 is SQVTM and CDR2 ANQGSEA. V lost 2 bases and J lost 7, with 17 bases in between. The length of the CDR3 is 14 residues.

V and J are TRBV7-2 and TRBJ2-5, with TRBD2 as a possible D gene (6 bases). Germline CDR1 and CDR2: SGHTA and FQGNSA. V dropped 8 bases and J dropped 1 base, with 11 bases sitting between them. CDR3 length equals 13 residues. The CDR3, as DNA: TGTGCCAGCGAGCAGGGAGGCCAAGAGACCCAGTACTTC. Translated, it gives CASEQGGQETQYF.

CDR3 DNA sequence: TGTGCCAGCAGCCCGGGACAGATTAATGAAAAACTGTTTTTT. This translates into CASSPGQINEKLFF. The gene calls are TRBV7-9 and TRBJ1-4; 7 nucleotides agree with TRBD1. There are 14 residues in the CDR3. V dropped 5 bases and J dropped 4; count of bases not matched to a gene: 4. Germline CDR1 and CDR2: SEHNR and FQNEAQ (reference sequence).

The rearrangement uses TRBV27 and TRBJ2-7; D perhaps matches TRBD1 (5 bases). V was pared by 6 bases and J by 5 bases, with 17 bases between. Germline assignment: CDR1 MNHEY and CDR2 SMNVEV (reference sequence). The CDR3 covers 14 residues. The chain's CDR3 is CASRGFRATDEQYF. CDR3 sequence (DNA): TGTGCCAGCAGGGGCTTCAGGGCTACCGACGAGCAGTACTTC.

The table lists this clone with a few counts. This chain uses TRBV23-1 with TRBJ1-6; unclear D gene. TRBV23-1 is an open reading frame, and its role is uncertain. Trimming took off 11 bases at V and 4 bases at J, with 15 bases between the two ends. CDR3 length: 14 residues. The CDR3, as DNA: TGCGCCGTTAATGGACGGAGTTATAATTCACCCCTCCACTTT. It encodes CAVNGRSYNSPLHF.

The genes are TRBV28 and TRBJ2-7, with 12 bases that match TRBD2. CDR3 length equals 15 residues. V was clipped by 5 bases and J by 2 bases; unmatched bases: 4. Looked up from germline, CDR1 is MDHEN and CDR2 is SYDVKM. CDR3 amino acids: CASSATSGRPYEQYF. The CDR3 DNA is TGTGCCAGCAGTGCGACTAGCGGGAGACCCTACGAGCAGTACTTC.

This clone has just one count. This chain connects TRBV10-2 to TRBJ1-1, with 7 bases aligning to TRBD1. Germline loops: CDR1 WSHSY, CDR2 SAAADI. The CDR3 has 14 residues. V gave up 6 bases and J gave up 1 base; unmatched junction bases: 5. The CDR3 coding sequence is TGCGCCAGCAGCAGGGGGGAGGCGAACACTGAAGCTTTCTTT. This sequence encodes CASSRGEANTEAFF.

V gene TRBV29-1 combines with J gene TRBJ2-4; a weak D match, TRBD1 (5 bases). The germline V and J ends were trimmed by 3 bases and 2 bases, with 14 bases remaining between them. The CDR3 has 15 residues. Per the germline V gene, CDR1 is SQVTM and CDR2 is ANQGSEA. The CDR3 is CSVEKSGFPKNIQYF. As DNA, the CDR3 is TGCAGCGTTGAGAAATCAGGGTTTCCCAAAAACATTCAGTACTTC. Using reference TRBV29-1 and TRBJ2-4 for the parts outside the CDR3, the full variable domain is SAVISQKPSRDICQRGTSLTIQCQVDSQVTMMFWYRQQPGQSLTLIATANQGSEATYESGFVIDKFPISRPNLTFSTLTVSNMSPEDSSIYLCSVEKSGFPKNIQYFGAGTRLSVL.